The source of this T cell receptor beta chain is a study of CD8+ T cells in alopecia areata. Sorting separated CD4+ and CD8+ T cells out of PBMCs. Germline V gene data show CDR1 as LNHDA and CDR2 as SQIVND (reference sequence). The CDR3 runs 13 residues. The V end was cut by 6 bases, the J end by 3 bases, with 9 bases between. Extraction and reverse transcription of RNA yielded cDNA as the sequencing template. The data were produced by immunoSEQ multiplex PCR, yet TCRdb's version contains in-frame clones alone and is incomplete. The table lists about 200,000 clones, roughly 56% of them singletons. Broader study findings: Among patients, TCR sharing was less clear than in mice, a difference possibly due in part to HLA diversity in the patient population. An increase in clonality over normal scalp was evident in lesional scalp, especially alopecia totalis/universalis. The study also sequences resident alphabeta T cells of normal skin in scalp samples.

Points on this clone: Its specificity is not known.

J is TRBJ1-5 and V is TRBV19; D is unresolved. Sequencing used CD8+ T cells sorted from blood. The sequence was obtained from a human donor in good health. The CDR3 coding sequence is TGTGCCAGTAGCACTAATAACAATCAGCCCCAGCATTTT. Translated: CASSTNNNQPQHF.